The TCR beta chain under discussion was sequenced for a study of vaccination and CD4 T cells after COVID-19. Study-wide background: Each participant was administered two doses of a vaccine, which was either BNT162b2 or mRNA-1273. Overlapping peptides covering the spike proteins of SARS-CoV-2, HCoV-NL63, HCoV-OC43 and HCoV-229E were added to stimulate cells. The control cultures got either a CEFX pool, an HIV-1 Nef pool, or no peptide at all.

Germline CDR1 SGHTA, CDR2 FQGNSA. Unmatched junction bases numbered 12, after V lost 1 base and J lost 6 bases. The CDR3 has 18 residues. As regards this clonotype: The antigen is undetermined.

Treatment in this sample: approximately nine-day PBMC culture with coronavirus spike peptide pools or control peptides (ViraFEST assay). Ahead of the COVID-19 pandemic (2011-2018), the CD4+ T cells of the unexposed donor were collected. The ViraFEST method relied on peptide pools to expand antigen-specific T cells, followed by TCR sequencing. Sequencing of cultured CD4+ T cell DNA used the Oncomine TCR Beta short-read assay. DNA came from CD4+ T cells after culture. Via MiXCR, TCRdb re-called the PCR reads, giving one row per CDR3 protein. The table records more than 10,000 distinct CDR3 sequences, around 32% of them present only once.

The sequence derives from a human donor in good health. The specimen was CD4+ T cells from blood, cultured in vitro. This rearrangement joins TRBV7-2 to TRBJ2-2; 9 bases map to TRBD1. CDR3 residues: CASSLGVRQGVYPGELFF. The CDR3 DNA reads TGTGCCAGCAGCTTAGGAGTCAGACAGGGGGTCTACCCCGGGGAGCTGTTTTTT. Full variable domain (outside the CDR3, taken from reference TRBV7-2 and TRBJ2-2): GAGVSQSPSNKVTEKGKDVELRCDPISGHTALYWYRQSLGQGLEFLIYFQGNSAPDKSGLPSDRFSAERTGGSVSTLTIQRTQQEDSAVYLCASSLGVRQGVYPGELFFGEGSRLTVL.